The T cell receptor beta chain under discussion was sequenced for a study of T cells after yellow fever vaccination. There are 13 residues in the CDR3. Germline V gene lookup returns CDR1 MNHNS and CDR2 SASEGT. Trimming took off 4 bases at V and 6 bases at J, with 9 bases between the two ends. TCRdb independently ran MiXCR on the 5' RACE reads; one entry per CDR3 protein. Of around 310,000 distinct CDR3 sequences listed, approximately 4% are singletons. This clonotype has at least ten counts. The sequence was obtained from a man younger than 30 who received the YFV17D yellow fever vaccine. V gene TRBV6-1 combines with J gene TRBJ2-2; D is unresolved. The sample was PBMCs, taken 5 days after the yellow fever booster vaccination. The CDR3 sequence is CASSALPAGELFF. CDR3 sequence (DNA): TGTGCCAGCAGTGCCCTTCCAGCCGGGGAGCTGTTTTTT.